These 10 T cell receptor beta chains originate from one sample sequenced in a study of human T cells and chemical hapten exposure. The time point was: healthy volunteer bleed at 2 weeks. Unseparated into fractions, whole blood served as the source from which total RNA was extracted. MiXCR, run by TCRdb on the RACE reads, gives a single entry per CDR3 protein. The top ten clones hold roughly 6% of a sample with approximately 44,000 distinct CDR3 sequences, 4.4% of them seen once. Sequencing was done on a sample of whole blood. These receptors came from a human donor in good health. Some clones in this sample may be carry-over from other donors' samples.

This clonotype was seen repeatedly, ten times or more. CDR3 nucleotide sequence: TGCAGCGTTGAGCCAGGGGGGTCCAATGGCTACACCTTC. Its protein is CSVEPGGSNGYTF. V gene TRBV29-1 combines with J gene TRBJ1-2, with TRBD1 matching over 7 bases. The CDR3 spans 13 residues. V lost 3 bases to trimming and J lost 6 bases; unmatched junction nucleotides: 7. Germline CDR1 and CDR2: SQVTM and ANQGSEA.

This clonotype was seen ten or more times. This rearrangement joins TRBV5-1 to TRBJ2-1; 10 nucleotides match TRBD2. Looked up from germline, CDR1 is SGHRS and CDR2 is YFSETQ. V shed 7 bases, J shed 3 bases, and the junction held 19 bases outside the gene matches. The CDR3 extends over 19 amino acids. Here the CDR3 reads CASCDEGSGRAKLYNEQFF. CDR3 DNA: TGCGCCAGCTGCGACGAGGGGAGCGGGAGGGCCAAACTCTACAATGAGCAGTTCTTC.

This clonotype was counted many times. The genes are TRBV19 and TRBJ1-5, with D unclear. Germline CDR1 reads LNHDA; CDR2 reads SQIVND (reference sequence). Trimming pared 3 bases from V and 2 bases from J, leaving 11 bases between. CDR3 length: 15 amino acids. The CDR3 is CASSIVSGGNQPQHF. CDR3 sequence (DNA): TGTGCCAGTAGTATCGTTTCAGGCGGCAATCAGCCCCAGCATTTT.

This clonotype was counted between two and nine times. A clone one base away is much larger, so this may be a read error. CDR3 protein: CASSSTATGPRSYGYTF. CDR3 coding DNA: TGCGCCAGCAGCTCCACCGCGACAGGGCCCCGCTCCTATGGCTACACCTTC. The chain uses TRBV5-1 and TRBJ1-2; 7 bases line up with TRBD1. CDR1 SGHRS and CDR2 YFSETQ come from the germline V gene. The J segment lost 4 bases and the V segment lost 3 bases, leaving 15 bases of the junction unmatched. The CDR3 has 17 amino acids.

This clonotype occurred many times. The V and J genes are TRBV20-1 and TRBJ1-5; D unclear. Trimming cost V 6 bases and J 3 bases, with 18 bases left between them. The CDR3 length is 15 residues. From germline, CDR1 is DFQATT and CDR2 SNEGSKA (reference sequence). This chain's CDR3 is CSAMTPGGNNQPQHF. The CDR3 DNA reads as TGCAGTGCCATGACCCCAGGCGGAAACAATCAGCCCCAGCATTTT.

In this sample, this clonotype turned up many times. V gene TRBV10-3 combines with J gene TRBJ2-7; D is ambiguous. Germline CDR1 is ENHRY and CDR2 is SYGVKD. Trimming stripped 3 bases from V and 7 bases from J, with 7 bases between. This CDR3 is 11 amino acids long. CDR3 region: CAISDSFEQYF. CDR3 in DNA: TGTGCCATCAGTGACAGTTTTGAGCAGTACTTC.

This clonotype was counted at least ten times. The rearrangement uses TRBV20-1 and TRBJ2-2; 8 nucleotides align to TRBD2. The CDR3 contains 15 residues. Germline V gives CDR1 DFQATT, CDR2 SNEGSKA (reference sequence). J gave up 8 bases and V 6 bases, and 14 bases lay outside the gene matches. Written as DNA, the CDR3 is TGCAGTGCGACTGGGCCGGGACTAGAATCGGGGGAGCTGTTTTTT. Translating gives CSATGPGLESGELFF.

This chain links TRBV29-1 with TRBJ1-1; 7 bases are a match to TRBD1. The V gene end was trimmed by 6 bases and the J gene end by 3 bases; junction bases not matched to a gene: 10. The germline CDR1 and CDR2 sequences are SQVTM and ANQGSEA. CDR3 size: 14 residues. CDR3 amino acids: CSVPRQGRYTEAFF. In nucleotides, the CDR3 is TGCAGCGTGCCCCGACAGGGCCGGTACACTGAAGCTTTCTTT.

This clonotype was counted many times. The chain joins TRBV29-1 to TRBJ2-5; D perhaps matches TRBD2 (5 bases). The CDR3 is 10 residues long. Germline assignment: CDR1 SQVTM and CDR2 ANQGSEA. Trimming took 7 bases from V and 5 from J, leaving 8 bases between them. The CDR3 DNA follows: TGCAGCGCCGGGGATGAGACCCAGTACTTC. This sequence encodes CSAGDETQYF.

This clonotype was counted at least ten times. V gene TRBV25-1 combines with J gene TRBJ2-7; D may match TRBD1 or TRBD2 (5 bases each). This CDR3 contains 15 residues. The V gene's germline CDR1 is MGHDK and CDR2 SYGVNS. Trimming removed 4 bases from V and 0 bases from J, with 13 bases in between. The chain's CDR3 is CASSAGPPSSYEQYF. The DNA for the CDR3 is TGTGCCAGCAGTGCGGGACCACCGAGCTCCTACGAGCAGTACTTC.